These 9 T cell receptor beta chains were all obtained from the same sample, sequenced in a study of identical twins. From the 5' RACE reads, TCRdb called clonotypes with MiXCR, one entry per CDR3 protein. The sample contains roughly 770,000 distinct CDR3 sequences, approximately 18% of which appear only once. The same data also contributed to another study, on T cells expressing NK-cell markers.

Material for sequencing was PBMCs. The receptors come from a woman younger than 30 in good health.

The chain is built from TRBV19 and TRBJ2-1; 8 nucleotides line up with TRBD2. The junction had 7 bases not matched to a gene; V was cut back by 1 base and J by 8 bases. This CDR3 is 15 amino acids long. Germline V gives CDR1 LNHDA, CDR2 SQIVND (reference sequence). This CDR3 is CASSIAGGDGDEQFF. In DNA form, the CDR3 reads TGTGCCAGTAGTATAGCGGGGGGGGATGGGGATGAGCAGTTCTTC.

This clonotype was picked up a small number of times. The chain uses TRBV12-3 or TRBV12-4 and TRBJ1-2; possibly TRBD1 for D (6 bases). V gave up 2 bases and J gave up 8 bases, with 12 bases separating them. The CDR3 length is 13 residues. The CDR3: CASSLWGAEGYTF. The CDR3 DNA is TGTGCCAGCAGTTTATGGGGGGCAGAAGGCTACACCTTC.

This clonotype has at least ten counts. The chain uses TRBV6-2 or TRBV6-3 and TRBJ2-7, with TRBD2 matching 12 bases. CDR3 length: 17 amino acids. Trimming at V came to 5 bases and at J to 3 bases, leaving 11 bases not matched to a gene. CDR1 MNHEY and CDR2 SVGEGT come from the germline V gene. This chain's CDR3 is CASSRQTSGGLYYEQYF. The CDR3 nucleotides read TGTGCCAGCAGTCGGCAGACTAGCGGGGGATTATACTACGAGCAGTACTTC.

The chain uses TRBV4-2 and TRBJ1-1; D is undetermined. There are 14 residues in the CDR3. Germline V gives CDR1 LGHNA, CDR2 YNFKEQ. V gave up 0 bases and J gave up 2 bases, with 7 bases separating them. For the CDR3, the DNA is TGTGCCAGCAGCCAAGATCACAGCAACACTGAAGCTTTCTTT. Amino acids: CASSQDHSNTEAFF.

There are a few counts of this clonotype. The chain links TRBV12-3 or TRBV12-4 to TRBJ2-7, with D perhaps matching TRBD2 (6 bases). With 2 bases removed from V and 1 base from J, the gap between germline ends came to 12 bases. The CDR3 has 15 residues. As DNA, the CDR3 is TGTGCCAGCAGTTTACCCGGGAGACGGTCCTACGAGCAGTACTTC. Amino acids: CASSLPGRRSYEQYF.

This clonotype was picked up a small number of times. This chain connects TRBV20-1 to TRBJ2-5; D is perhaps TRBD2 (5 bases). V lost 5 bases, J lost 2 bases, and 15 bases lay in between. The CDR3 has 14 residues. CDR1 DFQATT and CDR2 SNEGSKA come from the germline V gene (reference sequence). The CDR3 bases are TGCAGTGCTCAAGGGCGTAGAGGGCAAGAGACCCAGTACTTC. Its translation is CSAQGRRGQETQYF.

The count of this clonotype is one. At one of its ends the junction is not consistent with the germline gene, which may arise from a read error. The rearrangement links TRBV4-3 to TRBJ2-7, with a tentative D call TRBD2 (6 bases). The CDR3 is 14 residues long. Germline V gives CDR1 LGHNA, CDR2 YSLEER. Here the CDR3 DNA reads TGCGCCAGCAGCCCCAACTGGGGCGCTAGCGAACTTGACTTC. Protein sequence: CASSPNWGASELDF.

The chain is built from TRBV20-1 and TRBJ2-7, with 8 nucleotides matching TRBD2. The CDR3 has 15 amino acids. Germline V CDR1 and CDR2: DFQATT, SNEGSKA (reference sequence). Trimming removed 2 bases from V and 1 base from J; junction bases left unmatched: 7. The CDR3 nucleotides read TGCAGTGCTAGAAACCCCACTAGCGGATCCTACGAGCAGTACTTC. Encoded protein: CSARNPTSGSYEQYF.

The genes are TRBV29-1 and TRBJ2-5; 7 nucleotides agree with TRBD2. With V trimmed by 1 base and J by 4 bases, 6 bases remained unmatched. CDR3 length equals 14 residues. From germline, CDR1 is SQVTM and CDR2 ANQGSEA. The CDR3 loop reads CSVEVAGEVETQYF. The CDR3 bases are TGCAGCGTTGAAGTGGCGGGAGAGGTAGAGACCCAGTACTTC.